This T cell receptor beta chain was found in a study of blood T cell repertoires in COVID-19. Study background: PBMCs, B-cell-depleted T cells, or T cells were the source of the cDNA or gDNA that made up the material.

Clones were read by immunoSEQ multiplex PCR, and TCRdb kept only the in-frame ones, dropping some. The sample holds 110,000 to 150,000 clones; 75% to 90% are singletons and the top ten take 40% to 55%. CDR1 is SGHRS, CDR2 YFSETQ, per germline. V lost 4 bases to trimming and J lost 6 bases; unmatched junction nucleotides: 12. The CDR3 is 16 residues long. The V gene is TRBV5-1, the J gene TRBJ2-3; 9 bases match TRBD1. The material sequenced was peripheral blood. The receptor comes from a human donor in a cohort sampled during active COVID-19. The CDR3 is CASSQNAGTGFDTQYF. The CDR3 nucleotides read TGCGCCAGCAGCCAGAACGCCGGGACAGGGTTCGATACGCAGTATTTT.